This TCR beta chain was sequenced in a study of radiation and T cells in renal cell carcinoma (dated by TCRdb to between 2020 and 2021). About the study as a whole: A total of some 55 samples underwent TCR beta sequencing, made up of 25 or so tumors and roughly 27 peripheral blood samples. The final blood draw took place at 4 weeks after radiation, the same time as nephrectomy. In the 40 to 60 samples combined, some 4,100,000 unique CDR3 nucleotide sequences were found, encoding roughly 2,500,000 unique CDR3 amino acid sequences. Summary of the overall study and its limitations: Blood repertoire dynamics were not followed beyond 4 weeks after treatment. Because pretreatment tumor biopsies were not available, the baseline intratumoral presence of clonotypes could not be determined. In blood, the top tumor clonotypes increased from baseline to 2 weeks after radiation and then shrank by 4 weeks, which suggests a temporary expansion of tumor-resident clones. With a single-armed trial design, the study had no way to address how radiation dose or scheduling affects the TCR repertoire.

The cysteine opens and the phenylalanine closes a CDR3 of 16 amino acids. Only CDR3 DNA is held: 48 bases, read in frame from base 1. Relative to germline, V is 4 bases shorter and J is 0 bases shorter, with 15 bases between their ends. CDR1 and CDR2 were assigned from the germline V gene as SGDLS and YYNGEE. About this clone: The antigen it binds to is not known. There are no base qualities to consult, and no much larger clone falls within one base.

TCR beta libraries were generated from genomic DNA with the immunoSEQ kit, following the manufacturer's recommendations. To prepare the libraries, a first multiplex PCR with proprietary primers was run, followed by a second PCR that added unique barcodes, and a bead cleanup was done after each round. A kit-provided positive control reaction and a negative control reaction were included in every sample batch. The final libraries underwent checking on an Agilent 4200 TapeStation D1000 ScreenTape, volumetric pooling, and quantification by qPCR. Sequencing was performed on an Illumina NextSeq500 using a MidOutput 150-cycle cartridge, with 156 Read1 cycles, 15 Index1 cycles, and the kit custom primers. The pooled library was loaded at approximately 1 pM, with a roughly 20% PhiX control spiked in. As for the authors' bioinformatics: Vendor-processed data were analyzed in R, and a clonotype was defined as all T cells sharing the same CDR3 nucleotide sequence. In the clone abundance analyses, frequencies were normalized to the 10,000 most abundant clones in each sample. Public T cell clones, which averaged fewer than five per sample, were excluded before analysis. A difference in abundance of at least 32-fold between compartments was used to define tumor-enriched and baseline blood-enriched clonotypes. A beta-binomial differential abundance model was applied to find clonotypes that expanded or contracted between blood time points. Similarity between tumor and blood repertoires was quantified using the Baroni-Urbani and Buser coefficient, and groups were compared with two-tailed Wilcoxon tests in R. This is the immuneACCESS table as TCRdb keeps it, with only in-frame sequences that have V and J called. A part of the clones is gone; compared with another copy, unresolved V genes explain less than half, and the rest is unexplained. V, J and clone size are taken as reported in that table, and D and trimming were inferred from the DNA itself. This sample is represented by fewer than 80,000 clones; around four fifths of them were singletons. In total, the top ten clones hold about 2.5% of the sample.

What the time point label conveys for this sample: blood 4 weeks post-SBRT, at nephrectomy. The treatment or condition label of this sample denotes: 15 Gy SBRT to primary tumor, nephrectomy 4 weeks later. The samples were drawn from a clinical trial, where primary renal cell carcinomas were treated with 15 Gy of stereotactic body radiation therapy and then removed by nephrectomy 4 weeks afterward. To follow tumor-enriched clonotypes, serial peripheral blood was collected from radiation-treated patients at baseline and at 2 weeks and 4 weeks after SBRT. All patients had renal cell carcinoma with clear cell pathology. The QIAamp DNA Blood Mini Kit (Qiagen) was used to prepare genomic DNA for TCR sequencing. The analyses included only samples that passed all quality control checks.

The sample was blood, taken from a patient whose treatment included radiotherapy and nephrectomy. The chain links TRBV9 with TRBJ2-3; the D call is possibly TRBD1 or TRBD2, each sharing 6 bases. The clonotype was recovered from a woman aged 55-70 years with renal cell carcinoma. The DNA sequence follows: TGTGCCAGCAGCCCCATAGGGGGGACGAGCACAGATACGCAGTATTTT. This sequence encodes CASSPIGGTSTDTQYF.